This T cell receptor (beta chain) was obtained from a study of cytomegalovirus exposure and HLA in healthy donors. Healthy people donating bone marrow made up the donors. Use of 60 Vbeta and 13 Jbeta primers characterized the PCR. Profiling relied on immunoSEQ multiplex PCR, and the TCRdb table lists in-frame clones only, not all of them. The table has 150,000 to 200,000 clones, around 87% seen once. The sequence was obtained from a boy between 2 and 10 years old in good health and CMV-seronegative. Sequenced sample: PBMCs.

The CDR3 region has the DNA TGTGCCAGTAGTACTAGCGGGTACAATGAGCAGTTCTTC. Translation: CASSTSGYNEQFF. This chain connects TRBV19 to TRBJ2-1, with 8 positions matching TRBD2. The ends lost 4 bases at V and 4 bases at J; junction bases unmatched: 0. Per germline, CDR1 LNHDA and CDR2 SQIVND (reference sequence). The CDR3 has 13 amino acids.